This TCR beta chain was captured by sequencing in a study of PD-1 blockade in mismatch repair-deficient tumors. At the level of the study: Patients had about eleven mismatch repair-deficient cancer types and were previously treated and progressing. General study results and limits: After pembrolizumab, tumor-resident clones rose rapidly, then generally contracted before radiologic responses.

To note about this clone: Its antigen is unidentified.

PCR or immunohistochemistry showed mismatch repair deficiency in every enrolled patient. The TCR-sequenced patients were three responders to pembrolizumab. The assay was immunoSEQ multiplex PCR, and TCRdb's table has in-frame clones only and misses some. The sample includes 120,000 or so clones, 70% to 90% of them seen just once. CDR3 size: 14 residues. Germline assignment: CDR1 MNHEY and CDR2 SMNVEV (reference sequence). V was shortened by 5 bases and J by 5 bases, with 14 bases between the two germline ends. Sequencing was performed on peripheral blood, taken 44 weeks after starting pembrolizumab. The chain recombines TRBV27 with TRBJ2-3; D is possibly TRBD1 (7 bases). The receptor was isolated from an adult with mismatch repair-deficient cancer. CDR3 amino acids: CASSPTGEVDTQYF. In DNA, the CDR3 is TGTGCCAGCAGTCCAACAGGGGAGGTAGATACGCAGTATTTT.